This T cell receptor (beta chain) was identified during a study of blood T cell repertoires in COVID-19. Study in general: COVID-19 samples collected from the United States, Italy and Spain covered acute and convalescent phases. In each case, the material was cDNA or gDNA derived from T cells, B-cell-depleted T cells, or PBMCs.

The V and J ends lost 6 bases and 8 bases respectively, with 16 bases between them. The CDR3 is 13 residues long. In the original analysis: Estimation of nucleated cell counts was performed using reference gene primer amplification. The method was immunoSEQ multiplex PCR; TCRdb's version includes in-frame clones alone and lacks a portion of them. V, J and clone size are taken as reported in that table, and D and trimming were inferred from the DNA itself. The repertoire holds 65,000 to 80,000 clones, roughly 89% seen once, with 1.5% to 2% in the top ten. This chain joins TRBV12-3 or TRBV12-4 and TRBJ1-2; possibly TRBD1 for D (5 bases). The TCR comes from a man aged 30 to 45 with acute or convalescent COVID-19. The sample taken for sequencing was peripheral blood. Written as DNA, the CDR3 is TGTGCCAGCAGCTGGGTGGACGGGGGAGGCTACACCTTC. Protein: CASSWVDGGGYTF.